The rows below give T cell receptor beta chains drawn from one sample of a study of post-analysis software for immune sequencing data. TCRdb fed the PCR reads into MiXCR, producing one record per CDR3 protein. In the table there are 750,000 to 950,000 distinct CDR3 sequences, roughly 50% of which are singletons. Sequenced: blood. All receptors derive from a girl under 18 with multiple sclerosis. The CDR3 runs from the conserved cysteine through the conserved F or W. The D gene is left open where the match is weak. Some rows have no size entry. The others give once, few or many, or a class for an expanded clone.

>-|TRBD2|15|TRBJ2-3|TRBV5-1
TGCGCCAGCAGCTTCAGACTAGCGACGACAGATACGCAGTATTTT
CASSFRLATTDTQYF
>-|TRBD1|17|TRBJ2-7|TRBV18
TGTGCCAGCTCACCGGGGCAAGGCAGGGGGCCGCCCTACGAGCAGTACTTC
CASSPGQGRGPPYEQYF
>-|-|12|TRBJ1-2|TRBV20-1
TGCAGTGCTATGGGGGGCGTCTATGGCTACACCTTC
CSAMGGVYGYTF
>-|-|13|TRBJ1-5|TRBV12-3/TRBV12-4
TGTGCCAGCACCCCGCATACCGATCAGCCCCAGCATTTT
CASTPHTDQPQHF
>few|-|14|TRBJ1-1|TRBV29-1
TGCAGCGTCGGACTATTATCACTGAACACTGAAGCTTTCTTT
CSVGLLSLNTEAFF
>-|-|19|TRBJ2-1|TRBV12-3/TRBV12-4
TGTGCCAGCAGTTTAACCTTAGTCCCGAAGCGAACCGTTTACAATGAGCAGTTCTTC
CASSLTLVPKRTVYNEQFF
>-|-|12|TRBJ1-2|TRBV5-1
TGCGCCAGCAGCTTGGTCCCAGAGGGCTACACCTTC
CASSLVPEGYTF
>-|-|14|TRBJ1-2|TRBV21-1
TGTGCCAGCAGCAAACGTCAGAGGGAGGTTGGCTACACCTTC
CASSKRQREVGYTF
>-|TRBD1|16|TRBJ2-7|TRBV7-6
TGTGCCAGCAGCTACAGGGGCAGGGGGTCTTCCTACGAGCAGTACTTC
CASSYRGRGSSYEQYF
>-|-|13|TRBJ2-7|TRBV29-1
TGCAGCCTCCCCCGCGGACTTGACAATGAGCAGTACTTC
CSLPRGLDNEQYF
>-|-|13|TRBJ1-1|TRBV20-1
TGCAGTGTCAGACCGCAGGGAGGGACTGAAGCTTTCTTT
CSVRPQGGTEAFF
>-|-|15|TRBJ2-5|TRBV15
TGTGCCACCAGCGCAGGGGGACTCGGGGAAGAGACCCAGTACTTC
CATSAGGLGEETQYF
>few|TRBD1|14|TRBJ1-5|TRBV15
TGTGCCACCAGCACCGGGACAGCGAATCAGCCCCAGCATTTT
CATSTGTANQPQHF
>many|-|12|TRBJ1-5|TRBV20-1
TGCAGTGCTAGAGGCGGCAATCAGCCCCAGCATTTT
CSARGGNQPQHF
>-|-|19|TRBJ2-7|TRBV11-2
TGTGCCAGCAGCCCCATAGGAGTGGTACCGGGTACGGTCCCGTACGAGCAGTACTTC
CASSPIGVVPGTVPYEQYF
>-|TRBD1|14|TRBJ2-3|TRBV7-9
TGTGCCGGCAGCTTAGGACAGGGGAGAGATACGCAGTATTTT
CAGSLGQGRDTQYF
>-|-|13|TRBJ2-5|TRBV5-1
TGCGCCAACAGCTTGGAAGGTCCAGAGACCCAGTACTTC
CANSLEGPETQYF
>-|-|14|TRBJ1-2|TRBV27
TGTGCCAGCAGCTCCCGCTGGGGGGGGGATGGCTACACCTTC
CASSSRWGGDGYTF
>few|TRBD1|14|TRBJ2-7|TRBV5-1
TGTGCCAGCAGCTCAACGGGACAGGGCTACGAGCAGTACTTC
CASSSTGQGYEQYF
>-|-|16|TRBJ2-5|TRBV7-2
TGTGCCAGCAGGTCCTGGGGGGGGGCCCACAAAGAGACCCAGTACTTC
CASRSWGGAHKETQYF
>-|-|13|TRBJ1-2|TRBV27
TGTGCCAGCAGTCTGAAACTGTCCTATGGCTACACCTTC
CASSLKLSYGYTF
>-|-|16|TRBJ1-2|TRBV6-5
TGTGCCAGCAGTTCCCCGGGGGCAGGATCTATGACGGGCTACACCTTC
CASSSPGAGSMTGYTF
>-|TRBD1|16|TRBJ1-1|TRBV10-3
TGTGCCATCAGTGAAGAAGCAGGGGGCGCGGACACTGAAGCTTTCTTT
CAISEEAGGADTEAFF
>-|TRBD2|17|TRBJ2-1|TRBV10-3
TGTGCCATCAGTGTGGCGGGAGGTACCCGAGAGTACAATGAGCAGTTCTTC
CAISVAGGTREYNEQFF
>once|TRBD2|14|TRBJ2-7|TRBV12-3/TRBV12-4
TGTGCCAGCAGGGTGACTAGCGGGGGGAGCGAGCAGTACTTC
CASRVTSGGSEQYF
>-|TRBD2|14|TRBJ2-7|TRBV14
TGTGCCAGCAGCCTGGGACTAAGTCGAGCCGAGCAGTACTTC
CASSLGLSRAEQYF
>few|TRBD1|16|TRBJ2-5|TRBV29-1
TGCAGCGTTGGTGTGGGGACAGGGGGCCTCCGGGAGGAGCAGTACTTC
CSVGVGTGGLREEQYF
>-|TRBD1|15|TRBJ2-5|TRBV12-3/TRBV12-4
TGTGCCAGCAGGGCCCGGGACAGCCCAAGAGAGACCCAGTACTTC
CASRARDSPRETQYF
>-|-|16|TRBJ2-1|TRBV5-1
TGCGCCAGCAGCTTGGCCGCTATCTCGAGGGACAATGAGCAGTTCTTC
CASSLAAISRDNEQFF
>-|TRBD1|17|TRBJ2-3|TRBV6-2/TRBV6-3
TGTGCCAGCCGTATTCCGGGACAGGGGTACCTCACAGATACGCAGTATTTT
CASRIPGQGYLTDTQYF
>-|-|14|TRBJ2-1|TRBV5-5
TGTGCCAGCAGCTTGGAACCTCTCGACACTGAGCAGTTCTTC
CASSLEPLDTEQFF
>few|-|18|TRBJ2-1|TRBV6-5
TGTGCCAGCAGTTCCGGGGGATGGCTAGCGCGCTCCTACAATGAGCAGTTCTTC
CASSSGGWLARSYNEQFF